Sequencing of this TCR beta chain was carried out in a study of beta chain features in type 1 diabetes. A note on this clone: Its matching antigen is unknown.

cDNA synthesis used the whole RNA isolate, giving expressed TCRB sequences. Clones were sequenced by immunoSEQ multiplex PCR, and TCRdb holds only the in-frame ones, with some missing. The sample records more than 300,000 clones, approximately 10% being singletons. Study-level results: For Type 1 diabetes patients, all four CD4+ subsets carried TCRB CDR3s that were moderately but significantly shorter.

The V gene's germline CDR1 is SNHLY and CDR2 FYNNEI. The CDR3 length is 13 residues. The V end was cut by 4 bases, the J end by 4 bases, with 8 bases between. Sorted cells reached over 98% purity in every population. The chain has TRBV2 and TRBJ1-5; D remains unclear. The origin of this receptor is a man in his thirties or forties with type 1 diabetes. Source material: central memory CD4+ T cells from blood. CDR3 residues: CASSVEGNQPQHF. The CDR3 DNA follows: TGTGCCAGCAGTGTCGAGGGAAATCAGCCCCAGCATTTT. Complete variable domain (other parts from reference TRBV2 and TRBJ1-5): EPEVTQTPSHQVTQMGQEVILRCVPISNHLYFYWYRQILGQKVEFLVSFYNNEISEKSEIFDDQFSVERPDGSNFTLKIRSTKLEDSAMYFCASSVEGNQPQHFGDGTRLSIL.